One and the same sample provided the 10 T cell receptor beta chains below, sequenced in a study of blood T cell repertoires in COVID-19. Profiling relied on immunoSEQ multiplex PCR, and the TCRdb table lists in-frame clones only, not all of them. The sample has around 140,000 clones; around 89% are singletons. Sequencing used peripheral blood. All receptors derive from a man aged 45 to 65 with active or convalescent COVID-19.

CDR3 amino acids: CSASAVASGGMETQYF. In DNA form, the CDR3 reads TGCAGTGCTAGTGCTGTCGCTAGCGGGGGGATGGAGACCCAGTACTTC. V usage is TRBV20-1 and J usage is TRBJ2-5; 11 nucleotides match TRBD2. Trimming removed 3 bases from V and 5 bases from J; junction bases left unmatched: 11. Germline assignment: CDR1 DFQATT and CDR2 SNEGSKA (reference sequence). There are 16 residues in the CDR3.

The rearrangement joins TRBV19 to TRBJ2-2; 8 bases line up with TRBD2. CDR1 and CDR2 from the germline V gene are LNHDA and SQIVND (reference sequence). The CDR3 is made up of 15 amino acids. J gave up 3 bases and V 6 bases, and 6 bases lay outside the gene matches. CDR3 in DNA: TGTGCCAGTAGATTGGAACTAGCGGACACCGGGGAGCTGTTTTTT. It is translated as CASRLELADTGELFF.

The chain joins TRBV27 to TRBJ2-2; 9 bases align to TRBD1. Trimming removed 7 bases from V and 5 bases from J; junction bases left unmatched: 5. The CDR3 runs 14 residues. Germline values: CDR1 MNHEY, CDR2 SMNVEV (reference sequence). The CDR3 DNA reads TGTGCCAGCAACACAGGGGGCGGGACCGGGGAGCTGTTTTTT. Translation: CASNTGGGTGELFF.

This chain joins TRBV28 and TRBJ2-2; 8 bases are a match to TRBD1. This CDR3 region has 14 residues. Unmatched junction bases numbered 3, after V lost 6 bases and J lost 3 bases. Germline CDR1 MDHEN, CDR2 SYDVKM. CDR3 region: CASSPTGDTGELFF. CDR3 bases: TGTGCCAGCAGCCCGACAGGGGACACCGGGGAGCTGTTTTTT. The complete variable domain, with remaining parts taken from reference TRBV28 and TRBJ2-2, reads DVKVTQSSRYLVKRTGEKVFLECVQDMDHENMFWYRQDPGLGLRLIYFSYDVKMKEKGDIPEGYSVSREKKERFSLILESASTNQTSMYLCASSPTGDTGELFFGEGSRLTVL.

Only a few counts were recorded for this clone. V usage is TRBV4-2 and J usage is TRBJ2-2; D is unresolved. Germline V CDR1 and CDR2: LGHNA, YNFKEQ. Trimming left V 3 bases short and J 1 base short, with 6 bases between. This CDR3 comprises 14 residues. In DNA form, the CDR3 reads TGTGCCAGCAGCCAGGCACGGAACACCGGGGAGCTGTTTTTT. Translation: CASSQARNTGELFF.

The J gene is TRBJ1-5, the V gene TRBV28; D unresolved. V was cut by 1 base and J by 6 bases, with 10 bases left in between. CDR3 size: 14 residues. The germline CDR1 and CDR2 sequences are MDHEN and SYDVKM. The CDR3, as DNA: TGTGCCAGCAGTTTATCATTTCAGGCTCAGCCCCAGCATTTT. The encoded protein is CASSLSFQAQPQHF. Variable domain in full (rest from reference TRBV28 and TRBJ1-5): DVKVTQSSRYLVKRTGEKVFLECVQDMDHENMFWYRQDPGLGLRLIYFSYDVKMKEKGDIPEGYSVSREKKERFSLILESASTNQTSMYLCASSLSFQAQPQHFGDGTRLSIL.

The chain uses TRBV5-1 and TRBJ1-3, with D maybe TRBD1 (5 bases). The germline V gene encodes CDR1 SGHRS and CDR2 YFSETQ. The CDR3 loop spans 15 amino acids. Trimming pared 0 bases from V and 3 bases from J, leaving 10 bases between. The CDR3 sequence: CASSLEGASGNTIYF. CDR3 sequence (DNA): TGCGCCAGCAGCTTGGAAGGGGCCAGTGGAAACACCATATATTTT.

The chain joins TRBV9 to TRBJ2-3; 11 bases agree with TRBD2. CDR1 SGDLS and CDR2 YYNGEE come from the germline V gene. Trimming removed 3 bases from V and 2 bases from J; junction bases left unmatched: 5. The length of the CDR3 is 16 residues. CDR3 nucleotide sequence: TGTGCCAGCAGCGGCCCGACTAGCGGGGTCACAGATACGCAGTATTTT. Protein product: CASSGPTSGVTDTQYF.

The CDR3 DNA reads TGTGCCAGCTCACCACCGGGGGAGGGAAAGGAAGCTTTCTTT. Its protein product is CASSPPGEGKEAFF. The gene calls are TRBV18 and TRBJ1-1; a possible D gene is TRBD1 (5 bases). V gave up 0 bases and J gave up 8 bases, with 13 bases separating them. The CDR3 extends over 14 amino acids. Germline V lookup: CDR1 KGHSH, CDR2 LQKENI.

The rearrangement joins TRBV6-4 to TRBJ1-4, with D tentatively TRBD1 (5 bases). V lost 10 bases, J lost 1 base, and 22 bases lay in between. The CDR3 consists of 17 residues. Germline-derived CDR1 and CDR2 are MRHNA and SNTAGT. The CDR3 DNA reads TGTGCCAACCCGAAGGGGAGGGGATTGATAACTAATGAAAAACTGTTTTTT. Translation: CANPKGRGLITNEKLFF.